This TCR beta chain was sequenced during a study of T cells expressing NK-cell markers. The CDR3 spans 14 residues. The germline V gene has CDR1 MNHEY and CDR2 SVGEGT. TCRdb re-called the 5' RACE reads; one entry per CDR3 protein, DNA not given. This sample's clone table lists 300,000 to 450,000 distinct CDR3 sequences. The source of this sequence is a man aged 18-70 years in good health. V and J are TRBV6-2 or TRBV6-3 and TRBJ2-5; as DNA is missing, the TRBD1 call by TCRdb cannot be tested. The sequenced sample was blood T cells: a sorted CD56 or NKG2C T cell subset, CD4+ or CD8+ T cells, or bulk PBMC T cells (not recorded which). CDR3 amino acids: CASSEGVGQETQYF.